This TCR beta chain came from a study of molecular identifiers for immune sequencing clone quantification. Whole-study context: RNA from around 20,000 or 100,000 naive CD8 cells was split five ways in replicates, with four sequenced. Study results and limitations: A shared barcode on identical TCR molecules could lead to underestimated sizes for highly expanded clones. More than 99% of effector molecules, versus under 1% of naive-cell molecules, belonged to clones above 20 RNA copies.

This clonotype was seen repeatedly, ten times or more. What it binds is not known. Listed TCR primers and previously described methods were used for bulk TCR libraries. TCRdb reprocessed the PCR reads via MiXCR and lists one record per CDR3 protein. The table lists some 40,000 distinct CDR3 sequences, 24% of them singletons. This CDR3 is built from 12 residues. The V gene's germline CDR1 is SEHNR and CDR2 FQNEAQ (reference sequence). V was pared by 10 bases and J by 1 base, with 10 bases between. The sequence derives from a human donor in good health. Some libraries in this study had Jurkat cell RNA spiked in. Sequenced material: naive CD8+ T cells from blood, with Jurkat cell RNA spiked in. The subset denotes: FACS-sorted CD8+CD4-CCR7+CD45RA+ naive T cells. V and J are TRBV7-9 and TRBJ1-1; D not resolved. CDR3 DNA sequence: TGTGCCACAGCAGACCAGAACACTGAAGCTTTCTTT. Protein product: CATADQNTEAFF.